The next 20 T cell receptor beta chains were all read from a single sample in a study of control samples from healthy donors and cancer patients. Some clones are missing from TCRdb's copy, which holds only in-frame ones; the method was immunoSEQ multiplex PCR. The sample comprises around 230,000 clones, about 94% of which are singletons, and over 1.2% rests with the top ten. Sample: blood. The receptors stem from a middle-aged man in good health.

This chain connects TRBV10-2 to TRBJ2-3, with a possible D match to TRBD2 (5 bases). The V gene's germline CDR1 is WSHSY and CDR2 SAAADI. Trimming removed 1 base at V and 1 base at J, with 6 bases between. The CDR3 loop spans 14 amino acids. CDR3 sequence: CASSEWTGTDTQYF. In DNA form, the CDR3 reads TGCGCCAGCAGTGAGTGGACTGGCACAGATACGCAGTATTTT.

V and J are TRBV6-5 and TRBJ1-1; D unresolved. Germline loops: CDR1 MNHEY, CDR2 SVGAGI. Trimming cost V 4 bases and J 1 base, with 10 bases left between them. CDR3 length: 14 amino acids. The CDR3 loop is CASSSGRRNTEAFF. Written as DNA, the CDR3 is TGTGCCAGCAGTTCGGGCAGGAGGAACACTGAAGCTTTCTTT.

This rearrangement joins TRBV3-1 (or the pseudogene TRBV3-2) to TRBJ1-1; D unclear. The CDR3 is 13 amino acids. V shed 4 bases and J shed 6 bases, with 12 bases lying between them. In germline, CDR1 is LGHDT, CDR2 YNNKEL (reference sequence). In nucleotides, the CDR3 is TGTGCCAGCAGCCCATCTCCTCTGGCTGAAGCTTTCTTT. It encodes CASSPSPLAEAFF.

This rearrangement joins TRBV24-1 to TRBJ2-5; no clear D. CDR1 and CDR2 (germline): KGHDR, SFDVKD. CDR3 size: 15 residues. V shed 2 bases and J shed 4 bases, with 13 bases lying between them. The CDR3, as DNA: TGTGCCACCAGTGATTCTCCGGGCCGAGGAGAGACCCAGTACTTC. This encodes CATSDSPGRGETQYF.

This clone is a singleton in its sample. The chain joins TRBV5-1 to TRBJ2-6; D possibly corresponds to TRBD2 (6 bases). V lost 2 bases and J 1 base, leaving 7 bases between the germline ends. This CDR3 has 15 residues. Germline-derived CDR1 and CDR2 are SGHRS and YFSETQ. CDR3 in amino acids: CASSFGSSGANVLTF. CDR3 DNA sequence: TGCGCCAGCAGCTTCGGGAGTTCTGGGGCCAACGTCCTGACTTTC.

V is TRBV28 and J is TRBJ1-3; D is unresolved. V lost 7 bases and J lost 4, with 23 bases in between. CDR3 length: 17 residues. Germline loops: CDR1 MDHEN, CDR2 SYDVKM. The DNA of the CDR3 is TGTGCCAGCACCCTCACCGGGCTCCGGATGGGGGGAAACACCATATATTTT. Translating it yields CASTLTGLRMGGNTIYF.

The chain has TRBV6-2 or TRBV6-3 and TRBJ1-5; 8 bases match TRBD1. Trimming removed 2 bases from V and 7 bases from J; junction bases left unmatched: 4. The CDR3 is made up of 14 amino acids. Germline V gene sequence: CDR1 MNHEY, CDR2 SVGEGT. The CDR3 DNA sequence: TGTGCCAGCAGTTACGGACAGGGCGGGCAGCCCCAGCATTTT. This encodes CASSYGQGGQPQHF.

V usage is TRBV6-5 and J usage is TRBJ1-6; possible D gene TRBD1, 6 bases. The CDR3 extends over 16 amino acids. Germline lookup yields CDR1 MNHEY and CDR2 SVGAGI. The V gene lost 4 bases and the J gene lost 10 bases, with 20 bases spanning the gap. CDR3 sequence (DNA): TGTGCCAGCAGTTTGGCGGGCGGGGGGCAACGGTCACCCCTCCACTTT. Encoded protein: CASSLAGGGQRSPLHF.

This clone has only one observation. The chain employs TRBV6-5 and TRBJ2-7, with a possible D match to TRBD1 (6 bases). The germline CDR1 and CDR2 sequences are MNHEY and SVGAGI. The CDR3 consists of 14 residues. Trimming took 4 bases from V and 2 from J, leaving 12 bases between them. The CDR3 reads CASSLQGVAYEQYV. The CDR3 DNA reads TGTGCCAGCAGTTTACAGGGTGTAGCCTACGAGCAGTACGTC.

The CDR3 here is CAWKPGQTSSGNTIYF. In nucleotides, the CDR3 is TGTGCCTGGAAACCGGGACAGACTTCCTCTGGAAACACCATATATTTT. The chain recombines TRBV30 with TRBJ1-3; 7 positions agree with TRBD1. V trimming: 4 bases; J trimming: 0 bases; junction bases outside the gene matches: 9. The germline V gene encodes CDR1 GTSNPN and CDR2 SVGIG (reference sequence). This CDR3 contains 16 residues.

In this sample, this clone turned up once. The gene calls are TRBV10-2 and TRBJ1-2; D remains unclear. Between the trimmed V and J ends, which lost 0 bases and 4 bases, there was a span of 12 bases. The CDR3 runs to 15 residues. From germline, CDR1 is WSHSY and CDR2 SAAADI. The CDR3 DNA reads TGCGCCAGCAGTGAGTCCAGCCAAGAATTCTATGGCTACACCTTC. Protein product: CASSESSQEFYGYTF.

This chain's CDR3 is CASSSPLGPYEQYF. In nucleotides, the CDR3 is TGTGCCAGCAGTTCTCCCTTGGGGCCCTACGAGCAGTACTTC. The rearrangement uses TRBV6-2 or TRBV6-3 and TRBJ2-7, with a possible D match to TRBD1 (5 bases). Germline V gene sequence: CDR1 MNHEY, CDR2 SVGEGT. Trimming shortened V by 4 bases and J by 2 bases, and 12 bases separated the two germline ends. This CDR3 comprises 14 residues.

J is TRBJ1-5 and V is TRBV19, with a tentative D call TRBD1 (6 bases). This CDR3 region has 18 residues. CDR1 is LNHDA and CDR2 is SQIVND in the germline V gene (reference sequence). The V end lost 4 bases, the J end lost 2 bases, and 21 bases lay between the germline ends. In nucleotides, the CDR3 is TGTGCCAGTAGTAGGCCCTCCGGAGGGGGAAAAGGCAATCAGCCCCAGCATTTT. Protein: CASSRPSGGGKGNQPQHF.

The CDR3 sequence: CASSPYSGQGNYGYTF. CDR3 coding DNA: TGTGCCAGCAGCCCTTATTCCGGACAGGGGAACTATGGCTACACCTTC. V is TRBV7-2 and J is TRBJ1-2; 9 positions agree with TRBD1. Germline CDR1 reads SGHTA; CDR2 reads FQGNSA. This CDR3 contains 16 residues. V lost 5 bases to trimming and J lost 2 bases; unmatched junction nucleotides: 9. The full variable domain, its missing parts supplied by reference TRBV7-2 and TRBJ1-2, is GAGVSQSPSNKVTEKGKDVELRCDPISGHTALYWYRQSLGQGLEFLIYFQGNSAPDKSGLPSDRFSAERTGGSVSTLTIQRTQQEDSAVYLCASSPYSGQGNYGYTFGSGTRLTVV.

CDR3 nucleotide sequence: TGTGCCAGCTATAGTGGGGGGAGGAAGTATGGCTACACCTTC. Its protein is CASYSGGRKYGYTF. The chain recombines TRBV28 with TRBJ1-2, with a tentative D call TRBD1 (5 bases). The V gene lost 8 bases and the J gene lost 5 bases, with 18 bases spanning the gap. The CDR3 covers 14 residues. Germline V gene data show CDR1 as MDHEN and CDR2 as SYDVKM.

V is TRBV19 and J is TRBJ1-2; 8 bases agree with TRBD1. The CDR3 covers 15 residues. Germline lookup yields CDR1 LNHDA and CDR2 SQIVND (reference sequence). V was clipped by 7 bases and J by 3 bases; unmatched bases: 10. The CDR3 region is CASTFSQTGDYGYTF. DNA for the CDR3: TGTGCCAGTACCTTCAGCCAGACAGGGGACTATGGCTACACCTTC.

The CDR3 DNA reads as TGCGCCAGCAGCTTGGGACAGGGGGAAGATACGCAGTATTTT. Translation: CASSLGQGEDTQYF. The chain uses TRBV5-1 and TRBJ2-3, with 9 bases matching TRBD1. Per germline, CDR1 SGHRS and CDR2 YFSETQ. This CDR3 spans 14 amino acids. V shed 0 bases, J shed 5 bases, and the junction held 1 base outside the gene matches.

In its sample, this clone was seen once. In nucleotides, the CDR3 is TGTGCCAGCAGCGTAGATCAGGGGGTCTACGAGCAGTACTTC. This encodes CASSVDQGVYEQYF. This chain links TRBV9 with TRBJ2-7; 7 nucleotides match TRBD1. Germline assignment: CDR1 SGDLS and CDR2 YYNGEE. Trimming cost V 0 bases and J 3 bases; bases outside gene matches: 3. This CDR3 contains 14 residues.

The chain has TRBV4-2 and TRBJ1-1; 12 bases map to TRBD1. This CDR3 spans 18 amino acids. From germline, CDR1 is LGHNA and CDR2 YNFKEQ. V lost 1 base, J lost 0 bases, and 6 bases stayed unmatched. CDR3 in DNA: TGTGCCAGCAGCCAAGGGCCGGGACAGGGGGCGGTGAACACTGAAGCTTTCTTT. The encoded protein is CASSQGPGQGAVNTEAFF.

The chain recombines TRBV27 with TRBJ1-5; 7 bases align to TRBD1. The CDR3 covers 15 residues. Germline V gene lookup returns CDR1 MNHEY and CDR2 SMNVEV (reference sequence). After removal of 6 bases from V and 3 bases from J, the junction contained 8 bases not matched to a gene. The CDR3 loop reads CASRFRDSPNQPQHF. The CDR3 coding sequence is TGTGCCAGCAGATTCCGGGACAGCCCCAATCAGCCCCAGCATTTT.